This T cell receptor beta chain came from a study of spatial heterogeneity in lung cancer. Time point here: blood at routine non-recurrence follow-up after resection. Sequencing covered unsorted whole RNA taken from tumor, nontumor lung or frozen PBMC. The length of the CDR3 is 16 residues. The V gene end was trimmed by 3 bases and the J gene end by 2 bases; junction bases not matched to a gene: 6. CDR1 and CDR2 from the germline V gene are LNHNV and YYDKDF (reference sequence). Each molecule of TCR cDNA was tagged with one unique molecular identifier. TCRdb re-called the 5' RACE reads with MiXCR, one entry per CDR3 protein. The table records about 120,000 distinct CDR3 sequences, 10% to 15% of them present only once. This clonotype was seen a handful of times.

The gene calls are TRBV15 and TRBJ2-1, with 8 nucleotides matching TRBD1. This clonotype originated in a male donor with early-stage non-small cell lung cancer. This material consisted of PBMCs, taken at follow-up. The CDR3 DNA follows: TGTGCCACCAGCAGCCTACAGGGGGACACCTACAATGAGCAGTTCTTC. It codes for CATSSLQGDTYNEQFF.